This T cell receptor beta chain was identified in a study of identical twins. This clonotype was detected only a few times. TCRdb re-analysed the 5' RACE reads in MiXCR, keeping a single row per CDR3 protein. This table has roughly 690,000 distinct CDR3 sequences, around 5.7% appearing once. The CDR3 contains 12 residues. Germline CDR1 MNHEY, CDR2 SMNVEV (reference sequence). The J segment lost 10 bases and the V segment lost 5 bases, leaving 4 bases of the junction unmatched. This chain links TRBV27 with TRBJ2-1, with 8 bases that match TRBD1. The clonotype was recovered from a young man in good health. The sequenced material came from naive T cells sorted from blood. CDR3: CASSKTGVEQFF. In DNA form, the CDR3 reads TGTGCCAGCAGTAAGACAGGGGTAGAGCAGTTCTTC.